A selection of T cell receptor beta chains follows, all from one sample in a study of blood T cell repertoires in COVID-19. The protocol was immunoSEQ multiplex PCR, while the TCRdb copy is restricted to in-frame clones and leaves out a portion. The sample includes some 200,000 clones, 70% to 90% seen only once; the top ten take 15% to 20%. Material: peripheral blood. The receptors originated from a man aged 50 to 59 with COVID-19, enrolled during active disease. Each CDR3 is given with its conserved first and last residue. A D gene is named only where the DNA matches it firmly. Size tells how often a clone was seen (once, few, many) or the class of an expanded clone, and some rows leave it out.

TRBJ2-7 TRBV5-6 . . CASSPRGSSYEQYF TGTGCCAGCAGCCCCAGAGGAAGCTCCTACGAGCAGTACTTC
TRBJ2-3 TRBV7-9 . TRBD1 CASSLLTGSTDTQYF TGTGCCAGCAGCCTCCTGACAGGGAGCACAGATACGCAGTATTTT
TRBJ2-3 TRBV4-2 . TRBD2 CASSQVALAGGTDTQYF TGTGCCAGCAGCCAAGTCGCACTAGCGGGGGGCACAGATACGCAGTATTTT
TRBJ2-1 TRBV18 once . CASSPRAGVSVNEQFF TGTGCCAGCTCACCACGGGCAGGGGTATCGGTCAATGAGCAGTTCTTC
TRBJ2-1 TRBV19 . . CASSITGRVWGEQFF TGTGCCAGTAGTATAACCGGGCGGGTTTGGGGTGAGCAGTTCTTC
TRBJ2-7 TRBV27 . TRBD1 CASSARTGVRNEQYF TGTGCCAGCAGTGCGCGGACAGGGGTTAGAAACGAGCAGTACTTC
TRBJ1-1 TRBV28 . . CASSLLTGYTEAFF TGTGCCAGCAGTTTGTTAACAGGGTACACTGAAGCTTTCTTT
TRBJ2-1 TRBV5-8 . . CASSLGGNEQFF TGTGCCAGCAGCTTAGGAGGGAATGAGCAGTTCTTC
TRBJ2-3 TRBV10-3 . TRBD1 CAISKDRGTDTQYF TGTGCCATCAGTAAGGACAGGGGTACAGATACGCAGTATTTT
TRBJ2-3 TRBV5-1 . TRBD2 CASSLRAGNTDTQYF TGCGCCAGCAGCCTACGAGCGGGGAACACAGATACGCAGTATTTT
TRBJ1-1 TRBV12-3/TRBV12-4 . . CASTPFRGTEAFF TGTGCCAGCACCCCCTTTCGGGGCACTGAAGCTTTCTTT
TRBJ2-5 TRBV7-9 . . CASSSGTARAQYF TGTGCCAGCAGCTCGGGGACTGCCAGGGCCCAGTACTTC
TRBJ2-7 TRBV2 . TRBD2 CASTTPGLAGLEQYF TGTGCCAGCACCACACCGGGACTAGCGGGCCTCGAGCAGTACTTC
TRBJ2-5 TRBV28 . TRBD1 CASIQGGQGTETQYF TGTGCCAGCATCCAGGGGGGACAGGGGACGGAGACCCAGTACTTC
TRBJ1-2 TRBV5-6 . . CASSLPGGAFYGYTF TGTGCCAGCAGCCTACCGGGGGGAGCGTTCTATGGCTACACCTTC
TRBJ1-4 TRBV3-1/TRBV3-2 . TRBD1 CASSQEWAGTDNEKLFF TGTGCCAGCAGCCAAGAGTGGGCCGGGACAGACAATGAAAAACTGTTTTTT
TRBJ1-5 TRBV3-1/TRBV3-2 . . CASSKDINQPQHF TGTGCCAGCAGCAAGGACATCAATCAGCCCCAGCATTTT
TRBJ2-1 TRBV7-3 . TRBD2 CASSLGGRYNEQFF TGTGCCAGCAGCTTAGGCGGGAGGTACAATGAGCAGTTCTTC
TRBJ1-2 TRBV30 . TRBD1 CAWSRQGAVYGYTF TGTGCCTGGAGCAGACAGGGGGCGGTCTATGGCTACACCTTC
TRBJ2-3 TRBV2 . TRBD1 CASSLKGQGAKSGTQYF TGTGCCAGCAGTCTAAAGGGACAGGGGGCCAAAAGCGGTACGCAGTATTTT
TRBJ1-6 TRBV28 once TRBD1 CASSLPPGQGASNSPLHF TGTGCCAGCAGTTTGCCTCCCGGACAGGGGGCAAGTAATTCACCCCTCCACTTT
TRBJ1-5 TRBV4-2 . TRBD1 CASSPGQGAGSNQPQHF TGTGCCAGCAGCCCTGGACAGGGGGCAGGTAGCAATCAGCCCCAGCATTTT
TRBJ2-7 TRBV5-1 . . CASSPGRGNSYEQYF TGCGCCAGCAGCCCCGGACGCGGGAATTCCTACGAGCAGTACTTC